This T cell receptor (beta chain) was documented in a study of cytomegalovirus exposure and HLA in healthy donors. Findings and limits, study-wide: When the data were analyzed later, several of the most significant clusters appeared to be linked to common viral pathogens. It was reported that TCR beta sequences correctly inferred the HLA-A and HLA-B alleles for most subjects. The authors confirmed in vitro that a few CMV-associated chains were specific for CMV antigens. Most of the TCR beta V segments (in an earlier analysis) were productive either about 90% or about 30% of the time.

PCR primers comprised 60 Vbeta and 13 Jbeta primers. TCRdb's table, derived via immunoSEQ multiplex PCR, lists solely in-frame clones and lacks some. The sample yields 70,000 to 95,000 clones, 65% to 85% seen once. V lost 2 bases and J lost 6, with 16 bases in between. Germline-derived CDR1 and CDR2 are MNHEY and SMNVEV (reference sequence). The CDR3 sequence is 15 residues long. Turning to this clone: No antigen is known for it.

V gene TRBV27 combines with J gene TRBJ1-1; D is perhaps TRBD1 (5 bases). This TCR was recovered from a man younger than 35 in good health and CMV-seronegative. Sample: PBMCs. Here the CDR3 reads CASSLIGQGLAEAFF. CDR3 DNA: TGTGCCAGCAGTTTAATCGGTCAGGGCTTGGCTGAAGCTTTCTTT.